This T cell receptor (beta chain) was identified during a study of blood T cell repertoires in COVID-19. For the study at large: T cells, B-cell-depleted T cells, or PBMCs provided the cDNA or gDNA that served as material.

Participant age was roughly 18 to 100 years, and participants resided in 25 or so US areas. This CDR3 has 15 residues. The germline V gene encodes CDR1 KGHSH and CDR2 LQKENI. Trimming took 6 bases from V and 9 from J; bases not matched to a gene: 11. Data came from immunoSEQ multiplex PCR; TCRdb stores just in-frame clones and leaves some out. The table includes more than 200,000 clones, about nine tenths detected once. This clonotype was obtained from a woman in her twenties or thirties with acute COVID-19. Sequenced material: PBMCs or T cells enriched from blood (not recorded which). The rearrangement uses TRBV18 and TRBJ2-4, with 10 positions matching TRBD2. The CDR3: CASSPEAGGSGIQYF. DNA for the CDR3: TGTGCCAGCTCTCCCGAAGCGGGAGGGTCGGGCATTCAGTACTTC.